This is a list of T cell receptor beta chains from one sample in a study of shared clonotypes between healthy human individuals. The method was immunoSEQ multiplex PCR; TCRdb's version includes in-frame clones alone and lacks a portion of them. The sample records around 700,000 clones, less than 80% being singletons. Sequenced input: memory CD4+ T cells sorted from blood. All receptors derive from a woman aged 25 to 39 in good health. Each CDR3 is given with its conserved first and last residue. The D gene is left open where the match is weak. The size field is filled for only some rows; it gives once, few, many or a size class.

CDR3 DNA,CDR3 protein,J gene,V gene,clone size,D gene
TGTGCCAGCATTGACGGGAGGGGAACAGATACGCAGTATTTT,CASIDGRGTDTQYF,TRBJ2-3,TRBV2,NA,TRBD2
TGTGCCAGCATTTGGCGGGGCCGAAACACTGAAGCTTTCTTT,CASIWRGRNTEAFF,TRBJ1-1,TRBV6-1,few,NA
TGTGCCAGCAGCGCCCACTGGAACACTGAAGCTTTCTTT,CASSAHWNTEAFF,TRBJ1-1,TRBV7-7,NA,NA
TGTGCCAGCAGTTATTCTTTAGGGACAGGGCAAAATGAGCAGTTCTTC,CASSYSLGTGQNEQFF,TRBJ2-1,TRBV6-5,NA,TRBD1
TGTGCCAGCACCCCCGGGGGCAGCACCGGGGAGCTGTTTTTT,CASTPGGSTGELFF,TRBJ2-2,TRBV28,NA,NA
TGTGCCAGCACCTTATCGGGGATGGAGCAGTTCTTC,CASTLSGMEQFF,TRBJ2-1,TRBV7-9,few,NA
TGTGCCTGGAGTGTTCAGGGGCTGAACACTGAAGCTTTCTTT,CAWSVQGLNTEAFF,TRBJ1-1,TRBV30,NA,NA
TGTGCCAGCTCTCCTTTCTGGACAGGGGTGCGGACCGGGGAGCTGTTTTTT,CASSPFWTGVRTGELFF,TRBJ2-2,TRBV7-3,few,TRBD1
TGCGCCAGCAGCCAAGACTTTAAGGGACTAGCGGACTCCTACGAGCAGTACTTC,CASSQDFKGLADSYEQYF,TRBJ2-7,TRBV4-1,NA,TRBD2
TGTGCCAGCAGTGATGTTTCGGAGGGGGTCCAAGAGACCCAGTACTTC,CASSDVSEGVQETQYF,TRBJ2-5,TRBV6-4,NA,NA
TGTGCCAGCATCGGGATAAACTCTAACTATGGCTACACCTTC,CASIGINSNYGYTF,TRBJ1-2,TRBV11-3,NA,NA
TGTGCCAGCTCACCACTCTCAGGGGTAGCTTTCTTT,CASSPLSGVAFF,TRBJ1-1,TRBV18,NA,NA
TGTGCCAGCAGCCACGATGAGACCGGGGAGCTGTTTTTT,CASSHDETGELFF,TRBJ2-2,TRBV11-3,NA,NA
TGTGCCAGCAGTGGAAGGTGGGGAACCTACGAGCAGTACTTC,CASSGRWGTYEQYF,TRBJ2-7,TRBV25-1,NA,NA
TGTGCCAGCAGCCAAGATCGTTTGAGACCGAGCCCCTATGGCTACACCTTC,CASSQDRLRPSPYGYTF,TRBJ1-2,TRBV4-2,NA,NA
TGCGCCAGCAGCTCGGGACGGCATAATGAAAAACTGTTTTTT,CASSSGRHNEKLFF,TRBJ1-4,TRBV5-1,NA,NA
TGTGCCAGCCTTAGGGGCACCCTTAGGGAGACTGAAGCTTTCTTT,CASLRGTLRETEAFF,TRBJ1-1,TRBV6-1,NA,NA